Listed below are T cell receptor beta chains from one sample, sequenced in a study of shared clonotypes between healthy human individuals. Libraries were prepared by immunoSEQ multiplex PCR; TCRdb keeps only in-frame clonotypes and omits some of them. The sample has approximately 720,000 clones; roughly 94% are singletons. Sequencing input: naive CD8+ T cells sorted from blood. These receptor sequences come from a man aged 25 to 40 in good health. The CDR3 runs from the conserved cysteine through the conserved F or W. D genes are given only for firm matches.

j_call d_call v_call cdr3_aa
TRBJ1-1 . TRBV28 CASSFPPVTQKLTEAFF
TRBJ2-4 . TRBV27 CASSQGSAKNIQYF
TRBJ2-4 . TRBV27 CASSPGVEVAKNIQYF
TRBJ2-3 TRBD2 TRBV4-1 CASSQGGTSGRTDTQYF
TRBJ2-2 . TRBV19 CASSPRVQPTGELFF
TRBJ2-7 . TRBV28 CASSGGDSFYEQYF
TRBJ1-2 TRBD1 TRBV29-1 CSVEDRVDYGYTF
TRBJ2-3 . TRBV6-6 CASSYSSDTQYF
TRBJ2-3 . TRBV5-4 CASSLVSQPTDTQYF
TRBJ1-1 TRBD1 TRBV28 CASSSGQGAIEVNTEAFF
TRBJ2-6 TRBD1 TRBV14 CASSDRGRSSGANVLTF
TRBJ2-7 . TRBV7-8 CASSLTELEQYF
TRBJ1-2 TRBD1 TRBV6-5 CASRQGARGGYTF
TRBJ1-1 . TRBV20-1 CSSGVPEAFF
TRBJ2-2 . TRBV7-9 CASINSRTDRNTGELFF
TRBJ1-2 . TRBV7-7 CASSLGAVRVTYGYTF
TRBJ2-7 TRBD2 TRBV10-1 CASKNSGTSSYEQYF
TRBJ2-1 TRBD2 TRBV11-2 CASSFLGGLVYNEQFF
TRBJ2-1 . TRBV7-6 CAIGPAQGNEQFF
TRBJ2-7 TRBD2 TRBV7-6 CASSLEIAGAYEQYF
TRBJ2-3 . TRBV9 CASEGPSTDTQYF
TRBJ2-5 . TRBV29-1 CSVEDLGETQYF
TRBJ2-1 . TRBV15 CATSRDGFDAHGQFF
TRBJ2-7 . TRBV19 CASSEEYLSYEQYF
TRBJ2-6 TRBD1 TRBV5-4 CASSLTGQGSSGANVLTF
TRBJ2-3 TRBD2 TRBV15 CATGLAGIVDTQYF
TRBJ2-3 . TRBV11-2 CASSHRIDTQYF
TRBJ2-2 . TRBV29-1 CSVLTVNTGELFF
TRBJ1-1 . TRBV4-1 CASSQARGDTEAFF
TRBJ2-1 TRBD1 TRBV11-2 CASSSWTGGSNEQFF
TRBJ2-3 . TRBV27 CASSLGRDTQYF
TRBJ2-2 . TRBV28 CASSKNTGELFF
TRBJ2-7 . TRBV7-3 CASSLGSGAEYEQYF
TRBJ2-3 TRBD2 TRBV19 CASSIRAGGPGTQYF
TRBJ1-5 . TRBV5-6 CASSFSGAFNQPQHF
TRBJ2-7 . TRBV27 CASSSHGQKGSYEQYF
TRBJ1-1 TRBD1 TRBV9 CASSVATGGFTEAFF
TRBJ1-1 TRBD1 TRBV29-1 CSVQWGRTGLNTEAFF
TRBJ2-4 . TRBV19 CASSSTGSDIQYF
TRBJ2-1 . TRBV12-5 CASAGQLTPYNEQFF
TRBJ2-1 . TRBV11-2 CASSLDSRTIVGNEQFF
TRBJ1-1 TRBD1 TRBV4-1 CASSQAPGRGRGTEAFF
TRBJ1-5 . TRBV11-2 CASSLSQNQPQHF
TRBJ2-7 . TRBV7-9 CASSLTVHEQYF
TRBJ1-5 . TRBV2 CASRPFGGQPQHF
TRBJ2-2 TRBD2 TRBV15 CATSRDRASGSTGELFF